The next 5 T cell receptor beta chains were all read from a single sample in a study of T cells in Graves' hyperthyroidism and ophthalmopathy. Amplification of TCR beta CDR3 regions was performed using RNA transcripts as template. First-round RT-PCR with HTBI primers amplified the TCR CDR3 region. From the multiplex PCR reads, TCRdb called clonotypes with MiXCR, one entry per CDR3 protein. The sample has about 600,000 distinct CDR3 sequences, 16% seen once. The sample consisted of blood. The receptors stem from a woman in her thirties or forties with Graves' ophthalmopathy.

This clonotype has a handful of counts. The chain joins TRBV7-2 to TRBJ2-3; 10 positions match TRBD2. The CDR3 has 17 residues. V lost 3 bases, J lost 4 bases, and 10 bases stayed unmatched. Per germline, CDR1 SGHTA and CDR2 FQGNSA. The CDR3 sequence: CASSFVALAGAPDTQYF. Written as DNA, the CDR3 is TGTGCCAGCAGCTTTGTCGCCCTAGCGGGAGCCCCAGATACGCAGTATTTT.

This clonotype has at least ten counts. The chain has TRBV2 and TRBJ2-7; 7 bases are a match to TRBD1. With 9 bases clipped from V and 3 bases from J, the junction kept 8 bases outside the gene matches. The CDR3 has 13 amino acids. CDR1 and CDR2 (germline): SNHLY, FYNNEI. CDR3 bases: TGTGCCAGTACTACGGGACAGCACTACGAGCAGTACTTC. Translating gives CASTTGQHYEQYF.

Of note for this clonotype: Relative to the germline gene, one junction end is altered; a read error may explain this. The chain recombines TRBV30 with TRBJ2-2; D is unresolved. Germline-derived CDR1 and CDR2 are GTSNPN and SVGIG (reference sequence). This CDR3 comprises 12 residues. Here the CDR3 reads CARSVSTGELFF. The CDR3 bases are TGTGCCCGGAGTGTTAGCACCGGGGAGCTGTTTTTT.

This clonotype was recorded many times. The J gene is TRBJ2-7, the V gene TRBV6-1; TRBD2 aligns across 8 bases. The CDR3 is made up of 15 amino acids. V lost 0 bases and J lost 1; bases outside the gene matches: 2. Germline V gene data show CDR1 as MNHNS and CDR2 as SASEGT. Written as DNA, the CDR3 is TGTGCCAGCAGTGAAGCTAGCGGGACTTCCTACGAGCAGTACTTC. Its translation is CASSEASGTSYEQYF.

This clonotype was seen ten or more times. This rearrangement joins TRBV18 to TRBJ1-1; D gene uncertain. V lost 8 bases to trimming and J lost 3 bases, with 16 bases between them. Per germline, CDR1 KGHSH and CDR2 LQKENI. The CDR3 loop spans 14 amino acids. CDR3: CASRRSGADTEAFF. Written as DNA, the CDR3 is TGTGCCAGCCGTCGCTCGGGAGCGGACACTGAAGCTTTCTTT.